These T cell receptor beta chains were read from a single sample in a study of T cells in Graves' hyperthyroidism and ophthalmopathy. TCRdb itself ran the multiplex PCR reads through MiXCR, one entry per CDR3 protein. This table has some 500,000 distinct CDR3 sequences, roughly a sixth appearing once. The sample comprised blood. These receptors came from a woman aged 25-40 years with Graves' ophthalmopathy. Each CDR3 is given with its conserved first and last residue. A D gene is named only where the DNA matches it firmly. Clone sizes are given selectively: once, few, many, or a class where the clone is expanded.

j_call: TRBJ2-7
d_call: NA
clone_size: many
cdr3_length: 13
v_call: TRBV10-3
cdr3_nt: TGTGCCATCAGTGAGTCGGTCGGTTACGAGCAGTACTTC
cdr3_aa: CAISESVGYEQYF

j_call: TRBJ2-7
d_call: NA
clone_size: NA
cdr3_length: 13
v_call: TRBV12-3/TRBV12-4
cdr3_nt: TGTGCCAGCAATCGGGGCTCCACCACCGAGCAGTACTTC
cdr3_aa: CASNRGSTTEQYF

j_call: TRBJ2-5
d_call: NA
clone_size: many
cdr3_length: 14
v_call: TRBV27
cdr3_nt: TGTGCCAGCAGTTCGTCCAGGGTGTCAGAGACCCAGTACTTC
cdr3_aa: CASSSSRVSETQYF

j_call: TRBJ2-7
d_call: NA
clone_size: NA
cdr3_length: 15
v_call: TRBV14
cdr3_nt: TGTGCCAGCAGCCCCCCCCTAGCGCTCTCCTACGAGCAGTACTTC
cdr3_aa: CASSPPLALSYEQYF

j_call: TRBJ2-7
d_call: NA
clone_size: many
cdr3_length: 14
v_call: TRBV15
cdr3_nt: TGTGCCACCAGCAGAGAGGGCGGCGGTTACGAGCAGTACTTC
cdr3_aa: CATSREGGGYEQYF

j_call: TRBJ2-1
d_call: TRBD1
clone_size: NA
cdr3_length: 15
v_call: TRBV24-1
cdr3_nt: TGTGCCACCGGCCTGAACAGGGGTAACTACAATGAGCAGTTCTTC
cdr3_aa: CATGLNRGNYNEQFF

j_call: TRBJ1-1
d_call: NA
clone_size: NA
cdr3_length: 14
v_call: TRBV5-1
cdr3_nt: TGCGCCAGCAGCAGGGGGGGGGGCAACACTGAAGCTTTCTTT
cdr3_aa: CASSRGGGNTEAFF

j_call: TRBJ2-5
d_call: NA
clone_size: few
cdr3_length: 15
v_call: TRBV11-2
cdr3_nt: TGTGCCAGCAGCTCGGGGCGAGGGGTCCAAGAGACCCAGTACTTC
cdr3_aa: CASSSGRGVQETQYF

j_call: TRBJ2-5
d_call: TRBD2
clone_size: few
cdr3_length: 16
v_call: TRBV25-1
cdr3_nt: TGTGCCAGCATTGGACTAGCGGAAATGAAACAAGAGACCCAGTACTTC
cdr3_aa: CASIGLAEMKQETQYF

j_call: TRBJ2-3
d_call: TRBD2
clone_size: many
cdr3_length: 15
v_call: TRBV24-1
cdr3_nt: TGTGCCACCAGTGGTGGGACTAGCGGGAGGGATACGCAGTATTTT
cdr3_aa: CATSGGTSGRDTQYF

j_call: TRBJ2-2
d_call: NA
clone_size: NA
cdr3_length: 18
v_call: TRBV3-1
cdr3_nt: TGTGCCAGCAGCCAACCGACTCGCGGCGAACCTGGTCGGCGGGAGCTGTTTTTT
cdr3_aa: CASSQPTRGEPGRRELFF

j_call: TRBJ1-1
d_call: NA
clone_size: NA
cdr3_length: 18
v_call: TRBV7-7
cdr3_nt: TGTGCCAGCAGCTTGGGGTCGTTCGCAGGGGCCCTGTACACTGAAGCTTTCTTT
cdr3_aa: CASSLGSFAGALYTEAFF

j_call: TRBJ2-1
d_call: TRBD2
clone_size: NA
cdr3_length: 16
v_call: TRBV4-1
cdr3_nt: TGCGCCAGCAGCCACCAGGGACTAGCGGGTAGTAATGAGCAGTTCTTC
cdr3_aa: CASSHQGLAGSNEQFF

j_call: TRBJ2-4
d_call: NA
clone_size: NA
cdr3_length: 17
v_call: TRBV6-1
cdr3_nt: TGTGCCAGCAGTCCCCAGGGGACGTCCCTAGCCAAAAACATTCAGTACTTC
cdr3_aa: CASSPQGTSLAKNIQYF

j_call: TRBJ2-1
d_call: TRBD2
clone_size: many
cdr3_length: 15
v_call: TRBV7-2
cdr3_nt: TGTGCCAGCAGCTTGACTAGCGGGAGGAAAAATGAGCAGTTCTTC
cdr3_aa: CASSLTSGRKNEQFF

j_call: TRBJ2-7
d_call: TRBD2
clone_size: NA
cdr3_length: 15
v_call: TRBV2
cdr3_nt: TGTGCCAGCAGTGTTACTAGCGGGGTTACCCACGAGCAGTACTTC
cdr3_aa: CASSVTSGVTHEQYF

j_call: TRBJ1-1
d_call: TRBD1
clone_size: many
cdr3_length: 17
v_call: TRBV7-2
cdr3_nt: TGTGCCAGCAGCTTAAAGGACAGGGGGCTCCTTGATACTGAAGCTTTCTTT
cdr3_aa: CASSLKDRGLLDTEAFF

j_call: TRBJ1-2
d_call: TRBD1
clone_size: few
cdr3_length: 13
v_call: TRBV5-1
cdr3_nt: TGCGCCAGCAGCCTACAGGGGTTGGATGGCTACACCTTC
cdr3_aa: CASSLQGLDGYTF

j_call: TRBJ2-2
d_call: TRBD2
clone_size: few
cdr3_length: 17
v_call: TRBV24-1
cdr3_nt: TGTGCCACCAGTGATTGGTCCGGGACTAGGAACACCGGGGAGCTGTTTTTT
cdr3_aa: CATSDWSGTRNTGELFF

j_call: TRBJ2-1
d_call: NA
clone_size: NA
cdr3_length: 12
v_call: TRBV30
cdr3_nt: TGTGCCTGGAGAAGGGCGTTCTATGAGCAGTTCTTC
cdr3_aa: CAWRRAFYEQFF

j_call: TRBJ1-6
d_call: NA
clone_size: many
cdr3_length: 14
v_call: TRBV10-3
cdr3_nt: TGTGCCATCAGTGTTGGCAGGGCGCGATCACCCCTCCACTTT
cdr3_aa: CAISVGRARSPLHF

j_call: TRBJ2-1
d_call: TRBD2
clone_size: many
cdr3_length: 13
v_call: TRBV20-1
cdr3_nt: TGCAGCGAAGCGGGATCCTCCTACAATGAGCAGTTCTTC
cdr3_aa: CSEAGSSYNEQFF

j_call: TRBJ2-1
d_call: TRBD2
clone_size: few
cdr3_length: 14
v_call: TRBV18
cdr3_nt: TGTGCCAGCCCAGGGACTAGGACGGGGAATGAGCAGTTCTTC
cdr3_aa: CASPGTRTGNEQFF

j_call: TRBJ1-1
d_call: NA
clone_size: many
cdr3_length: 13
v_call: TRBV20-1
cdr3_nt: TGCAGTGCTAGTGGACCCGAGAACACTGAAGCTTTCTTT
cdr3_aa: CSASGPENTEAFF

j_call: TRBJ2-2
d_call: TRBD2
clone_size: few
cdr3_length: 21
v_call: TRBV7-9
cdr3_nt: TGTGCCAGCAGCACCAGGGGAGGCGGACTAGCGGGAGGGCAGGGCACCGGGGAGCTGTTTTTT
cdr3_aa: CASSTRGGGLAGGQGTGELFF

j_call: TRBJ2-7
d_call: NA
clone_size: many
cdr3_length: 13
v_call: TRBV2
cdr3_nt: TGTGCCAGCTTTCCGAGACATTCCGACGAGCAGTACTTC
cdr3_aa: CASFPRHSDEQYF

j_call: TRBJ1-1
d_call: NA
clone_size: NA
cdr3_length: 15
v_call: TRBV29-1
cdr3_nt: TGCAGCGATGTAAACCCCGGGACGGTATCCACTGAAGCTTTCTTT
cdr3_aa: CSDVNPGTVSTEAFF

j_call: TRBJ1-2
d_call: TRBD1
clone_size: many
cdr3_length: 14
v_call: TRBV3-1
cdr3_nt: TGTGCCAGCAGCCACCGGACAGGAAACTATGGCTACACCTTC
cdr3_aa: CASSHRTGNYGYTF